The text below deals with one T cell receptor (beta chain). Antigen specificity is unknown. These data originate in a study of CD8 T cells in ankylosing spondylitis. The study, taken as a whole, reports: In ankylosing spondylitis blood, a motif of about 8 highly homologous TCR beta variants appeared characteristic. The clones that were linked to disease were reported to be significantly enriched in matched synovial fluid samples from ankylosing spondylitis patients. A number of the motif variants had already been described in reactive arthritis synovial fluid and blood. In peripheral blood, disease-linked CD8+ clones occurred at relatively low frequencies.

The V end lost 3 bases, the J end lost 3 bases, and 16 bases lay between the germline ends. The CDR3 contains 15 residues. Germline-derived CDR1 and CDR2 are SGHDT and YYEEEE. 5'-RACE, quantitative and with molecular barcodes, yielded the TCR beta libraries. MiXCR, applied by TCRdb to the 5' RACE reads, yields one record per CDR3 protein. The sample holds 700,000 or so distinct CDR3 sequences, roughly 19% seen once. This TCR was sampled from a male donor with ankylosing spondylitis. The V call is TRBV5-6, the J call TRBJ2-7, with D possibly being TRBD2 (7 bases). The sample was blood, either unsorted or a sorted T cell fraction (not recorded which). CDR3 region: CASSSRRGPFYEQYF. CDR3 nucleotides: TGTGCCAGCAGCTCGAGGCGGGGGCCCTTCTACGAGCAGTACTTC.